The T cell receptor beta chain under discussion was sequenced for a study of T-cell memory formation after mild COVID-19. Study conclusions and caveats: The study detected some responding clones in pre-infection memory, suggesting cross-reactive memory joined.

To note about this clonotype: Its matching antigen is unknown.

Researchers used 5'RACE with constant-segment primers to make TCR alpha and TCR beta cDNA libraries that carry sample barcodes and UMIs. TCRdb itself ran the 5' RACE reads through MiXCR, one entry per CDR3 protein. The sample shows 35,000 to 55,000 distinct CDR3 sequences, 8% to 10% of them seen only once. Germline values: CDR1 LNHDA, CDR2 SQIVND (reference sequence). V dropped 2 bases and J dropped 7 bases, with 9 bases sitting between them. The length of the CDR3 is 14 residues. Material for sequencing was PBMCs or a T cell subset sorted from them (not recorded which). The receptor comes from an adult woman who had mild COVID-19 (a few samples of this study predate the infection). Cell type and time point are not known. The V and J genes are TRBV19 and TRBJ1-6; D remains unclear. Written as DNA, the CDR3 is TGTGCCAGTAGTATATACGGTGTCAATTCACCCCTCCACTTT. Encoded protein: CASSIYGVNSPLHF.